A single sample gave rise to the 10 T cell receptor beta chains below, sequenced in a study of T cells after yellow fever vaccination. TCRdb ran MiXCR on the 5' RACE reads and lists one entry per CDR3 protein. Of under 300,000 distinct CDR3 sequences in the sample, about 7% were seen once. Sequenced here: CD4+ T cells sorted from PBMCs, sampled 15 days after the yellow fever booster vaccination. The origin of the receptors is a man aged 30 to 45 who received the YFV17D yellow fever vaccine.

This clonotype has a handful of counts. The rearrangement links TRBV20-1 to TRBJ2-7, with TRBD1 matching 12 bases. This CDR3 region has 15 residues. V was pared by 1 base and J by 4 bases, with 5 bases of the junction left unmatched. Germline V gene lookup returns CDR1 DFQATT and CDR2 SNEGSKA (reference sequence). DNA of the CDR3: TGCAGTGCTAGAGGGGACAGGGGGCGTCAGTACGAGCAGTACTTC. Encoded protein: CSARGDRGRQYEQYF.

This clonotype has just a few counts. V usage is TRBV18 and J usage is TRBJ2-3; D gene unclear. The CDR3 spans 14 residues. With 0 bases removed from V and 4 bases from J, the gap between germline ends came to 8 bases. The germline V gene encodes CDR1 KGHSH and CDR2 LQKENI. The CDR3 loop is CASSPPMGPDTQYF. The CDR3 DNA follows: TGTGCCAGCTCACCACCTATGGGCCCAGATACGCAGTATTTT. Using reference TRBV18 and TRBJ2-3 for the parts outside the CDR3, the full variable domain is NAGVMQNPRHLVRRRGQEARLRCSPMKGHSHVYWYRQLPEEGLKFMVYLQKENIIDESGMPKERFSAEFPKEGPSILRIQQVVRGDSAAYFCASSPPMGPDTQYFGPGTRLTVL.

The sample holds many counts of this clonotype. V gene TRBV12-3 or TRBV12-4 combines with J gene TRBJ1-4, with 9 bases that match TRBD1. This CDR3 has 13 amino acids. V lost 8 bases, J lost 7 bases, and 5 bases stayed unmatched. The CDR3 nucleotides are TGTGCCAGCTCTGGGACAGGGAGTGAAAAACTGTTTTTT. It is translated as CASSGTGSEKLFF.

This clonotype has more than one count but fewer than ten. The rearrangement links TRBV5-1 to TRBJ2-3; TRBD2 matches 9 bases. CDR1 is SGHRS, CDR2 YFSETQ, per germline. The CDR3 is 16 residues long. The trim removed 6 bases at V and 0 bases at J, leaving 8 bases unmatched. The CDR3 region is CASKVRLAASTDTQYF. The CDR3 DNA follows: TGCGCCAGCAAGGTTCGACTAGCGGCTAGCACAGATACGCAGTATTTT.

The chain uses TRBV5-1 and TRBJ2-4; possibly TRBD1 for D (5 bases). The CDR3 totals 13 residues. The germline V gene encodes CDR1 SGHRS and CDR2 YFSETQ. Trimming pared 0 bases from V and 9 bases from J, leaving 10 bases between. CDR3: CASSLEGRSIQYF. CDR3 DNA: TGCGCCAGCAGCTTGGAGGGGCGGAGCATTCAGTACTTC.

The genes are TRBV20-1 and TRBJ2-7, with 11 bases that match TRBD2. The CDR3 has 13 residues. CDR1 is DFQATT and CDR2 is SNEGSKA in the germline V gene (reference sequence). V gave up 4 bases and J gave up 3 bases; unmatched junction bases: 2. CDR3: CSATLAGGYEQYF. CDR3 DNA sequence: TGCAGTGCTACTCTAGCGGGGGGCTACGAGCAGTACTTC.

This clonotype occurred a few times. CDR3 in amino acids: CSARESPGAHYGYTF. The CDR3 DNA reads TGCAGTGCTAGAGAGAGTCCAGGGGCCCACTATGGCTACACCTTC. The chain links TRBV20-1 to TRBJ1-2; D may be TRBD1 (6 bases). Trimming left V 0 bases short and J 3 bases short, with 14 bases between. CDR1 and CDR2 from the germline V gene are DFQATT and SNEGSKA (reference sequence). The CDR3 is made up of 15 amino acids.

This clonotype was observed at least ten times. The chain recombines TRBV29-1 with TRBJ2-4; D gene uncertain. The CDR3 is 12 amino acids. The V gene's germline CDR1 is SQVTM and CDR2 ANQGSEA. Trimming left V 7 bases short and J 0 bases short, with 7 bases between. CDR3 in DNA: TGCAGCGCTCGACTAGCCAAAAACATTCAGTACTTC. Protein product: CSARLAKNIQYF.

This clonotype was seen ten or more times. J is TRBJ1-1 and V is TRBV19; no firm D call. Germline CDR1 is LNHDA and CDR2 is SQIVND (reference sequence). There are 15 residues in the CDR3. Between the trimmed V and J ends, which lost 1 base and 4 bases, there was a span of 13 bases. CDR3 nucleotides: TGTGCCAGTAGTATAGGCGGCAGTCGAGGCACTGAAGCTTTCTTT. Translating it yields CASSIGGSRGTEAFF.

This clonotype showed up many times. This sequence joins TRBV27 and TRBJ2-7, with a weak D call TRBD2 (6 bases). The CDR3 totals 15 residues. Per the germline V gene, CDR1 is MNHEY and CDR2 is SMNVEV (reference sequence). Trimming pared 6 bases from V and 2 bases from J, leaving 17 bases between. The CDR3 DNA is TGTGCCAGCAGCAAGATAGCGGTTACTACCTACGAGCAGTACTTC. Translation gives CASSKIAVTTYEQYF.